The 10 T cell receptor beta chains listed next were all sequenced from one sample in a study of cytomegalovirus exposure and HLA in healthy donors. The study ran its PCR with 60 Vbeta and 13 Jbeta primers. The protocol was immunoSEQ multiplex PCR, while the TCRdb copy is restricted to in-frame clones and leaves out a portion. The repertoire holds approximately 120,000 clones, 74% seen once, with about 4% in the top ten. The sample consisted of PBMCs. Every receptor here comes from a woman in her 50s in good health and CMV-seropositive.

The chain carries TRBV4-3 and TRBJ1-4, with 11 bases matching TRBD1. The germline gives CDR1 LGHNA, CDR2 YSLEER. The CDR3 extends over 15 amino acids. J was trimmed by 7 bases and V by 0 bases; bases with no gene match: 1. CDR3 protein: CASSQEGQGVEKLFF. The CDR3, as DNA: TGCGCCAGCAGCCAAGAGGGACAGGGGGTTGAAAAACTGTTTTTT.

This clone has more than one count but fewer than ten. This chain connects TRBV6-6 to TRBJ1-2; 11 nucleotides agree with TRBD1. Germline CDR1 and CDR2: MNHNY and SVGAGI (reference sequence). CDR3 size: 15 residues. V shed 4 bases and J 5 bases; nucleotides not matched to a gene: 6. CDR3 sequence (DNA): TGTGCCAGCAGTTTCGGACAGGGGGCAGGGTATGGCTACACCTTC. The encoded protein is CASSFGQGAGYGYTF.

The chain is built from TRBV19 and TRBJ2-5; 11 bases align to TRBD2. The end of the DNA is better explained by TRBJ2-7, so the J call may be wrong. In germline, CDR1 is LNHDA, CDR2 SQIVND (reference sequence). This CDR3 has 16 amino acids. Here the CDR3 DNA reads TGTGCCAGTAGTCAATCGACTAGCGGGGTCGGCTACGAGCAGTACTTC. Amino acids: CASSQSTSGVGYEQYF.

The chain combines TRBV4-2 with TRBJ2-3, with a possible D match to TRBD2 (5 bases). The CDR3 loop spans 14 amino acids. V lost 3 bases and J lost 14, with 21 bases in between. Germline CDR1 and CDR2: LGHNA and YNFKEQ. CDR3 in DNA: TGTGCCAGCAGCCAGATTCCGGATAGCGATCGTATGTATTTT. Protein product: CASSQIPDSDRMYF.

The rearrangement joins TRBV11-3 to TRBJ2-3; 7 bases line up with TRBD2. The germline V gene has CDR1 SGHNT and CDR2 YENEEA. J gave up 6 bases and V 0 bases, and 6 bases lay outside the gene matches. The CDR3 covers 15 residues. In DNA, the CDR3 is TGTGCCAGCAGCTTAGATTCAGGGAGGGGCGATACGCAGTATTTT. It specifies CASSLDSGRGDTQYF.

The J gene is TRBJ1-1, the V gene TRBV7-9; 7 bases match TRBD1. CDR3 length equals 12 residues. The germline gives CDR1 SEHNR, CDR2 FQNEAQ (reference sequence). Trimming removed 3 bases from V and 6 bases from J; junction bases left unmatched: 1. The CDR3 DNA is TGTGCCAGCAGCTTCGGACAGGCTGAAGCTTTCTTT. Protein: CASSFGQAEAFF. The variable domain in full, completed from reference TRBV7-9 and TRBJ1-1, reads DTGVSQNPRHKITKRGQNVTFRCDPISEHNRLYWYRQTLGQGPEFLTYFQNEAQLEKSRLLSDRFSAERPKGSFSTLEIQRTEQGDSAMYLCASSFGQAEAFFGQGTRLTVV.

The rearrangement links TRBV19 to TRBJ1-2, with D possibly being TRBD1 (5 bases). Between the trimmed V and J ends, which lost 4 bases and 7 bases, there was a span of 10 bases. The CDR3 loop spans 12 amino acids. Germline V gene sequence: CDR1 LNHDA, CDR2 SQIVND (reference sequence). The DNA of the CDR3 is TGTGCCAGTAGTAATCAGGGCGGTGGCTACACCTTC. Encoded protein: CASSNQGGGYTF. The whole variable domain, filled in from reference TRBV19 and TRBJ1-2, reads DGGITQSPKYLFRKEGQNVTLSCEQNLNHDAMYWYRQDPGQGLRLIYYSQIVNDFQKGDIAEGYSVSREKKESFPLTVTSAQKNPTAFYLCASSNQGGGYTFGSGTRLTVV.

The chain has TRBV4-1 and TRBJ1-6; possible D gene TRBD1, 5 bases. Trimming removed 3 bases at V and 10 bases at J, with 28 bases between. The CDR3 extends over 19 amino acids. CDR1 is MGHRA, CDR2 YSYEKL, per germline. This CDR3 reads CASSHPRKGAEGARSPLHF. The CDR3 nucleotides are TGCGCCAGCAGCCATCCTAGGAAGGGCGCGGAAGGGGCTAGATCACCCCTCCACTTT.

The chain joins TRBV6-1 to TRBJ2-5, with D possibly being TRBD1 (5 bases). V dropped 7 bases and J dropped 4 bases, with 13 bases sitting between them. The CDR3 is made up of 13 amino acids. In germline, CDR1 is MNHNS, CDR2 SASEGT. CDR3 residues: CASTRGLAETQYF. The CDR3 coding sequence is TGTGCCAGCACTAGGGGCCTTGCAGAGACCCAGTACTTC.

This clone has more than one count but fewer than ten. This rearrangement joins TRBV7-2 to TRBJ2-7, with D uncertain. CDR1 and CDR2 (germline): SGHTA, FQGNSA. Trimming shortened V by 4 bases and J by 2 bases, and 3 bases separated the two germline ends. This CDR3 comprises 11 residues. The CDR3 nucleotides are TGTGCCAGCAGCTCCACCTACGAGCAGTACTTC. The encoded protein is CASSSTYEQYF.